This T cell receptor (beta chain) was identified in a study of CD8 T cells in ankylosing spondylitis. Findings and caveats of the study: Apparently characteristic of ankylosing spondylitis blood was a TCR beta motif (eight highly homologous variants). Disease-associated clones were reportedly significantly overrepresented in matched ankylosing spondylitis synovial fluid.

The authors made TCR beta libraries by quantitative 5'-RACE with molecular barcodes. TCRdb passed the 5' RACE reads through MiXCR, listing each CDR3 protein once. The sample consists of a few hundred thousand distinct CDR3 sequences, 6.5% to 10% of them appearing once. The germline V gene encodes CDR1 DFQATT and CDR2 SNEGSKA (reference sequence). The CDR3 is made up of 15 amino acids. V was clipped by 0 bases and J by 0 bases, with 11 bases between them. This clonotype was seen a handful of times. Its antigen remains unidentified. The clonotype was recovered from a male donor with ankylosing spondylitis. The material sequenced was blood, either unsorted or a sorted T cell fraction (not recorded which). The V gene is TRBV20-1, the J gene TRBJ2-5, with a tentative D call TRBD1 (5 bases). CDR3 in DNA: TGCAGTGCTAGAGATCTCAGGGCCGACCAAGAGACCCAGTACTTC. Protein: CSARDLRADQETQYF.